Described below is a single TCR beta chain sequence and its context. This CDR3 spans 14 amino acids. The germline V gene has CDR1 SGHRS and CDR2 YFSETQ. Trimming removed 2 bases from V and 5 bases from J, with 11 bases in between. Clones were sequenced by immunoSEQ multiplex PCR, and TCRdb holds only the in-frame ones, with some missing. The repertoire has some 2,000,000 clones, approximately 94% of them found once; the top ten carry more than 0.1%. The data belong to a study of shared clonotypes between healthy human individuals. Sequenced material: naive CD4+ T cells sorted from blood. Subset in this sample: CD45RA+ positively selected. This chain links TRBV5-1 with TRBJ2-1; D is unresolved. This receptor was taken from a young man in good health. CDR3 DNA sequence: TGCGCCAGCAGCTTCCCTCCCCCGAACAATGAGCAGTTCTTC. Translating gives CASSFPPPNNEQFF. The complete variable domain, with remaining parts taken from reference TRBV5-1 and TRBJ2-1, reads KAGVTQTPRYLIKTRGQQVTLSCSPISGHRSVSWYQQTPGQGLQFLFEYFSETQRNKGNFPGRFSGRQFSNSRSEMNVSTLELGDSALYLCASSFPPPNNEQFFGPGTRLTVL.